These 25 T cell receptor beta chains share one sample of origin, sequenced in a study of blood T cell repertoires in COVID-19. Sequencing used immunoSEQ multiplex PCR; TCRdb keeps in-frame clones, though not all of them. The sample has around 300,000 clones; approximately 90% are singletons. The specimen sequenced was PBMCs or T cells enriched from blood (not recorded which). The origin of the receptors is a woman aged 60 to 75 in a cohort exposed to, infected with or recovered from COVID-19 (not recorded which).

The gene calls are TRBV9 and TRBJ2-3, with 7 bases matching TRBD1. CDR3 length: 15 residues. Germline V gene lookup returns CDR1 SGDLS and CDR2 YYNGEE. The trim removed 4 bases at V and 0 bases at J, leaving 5 bases unmatched. The CDR3: CASSPRQGSTDTQYF. As DNA, the CDR3 is TGTGCCAGCAGCCCGAGACAGGGAAGCACAGATACGCAGTATTTT.

The chain joins TRBV23-1 to TRBJ1-1, with TRBD1 matching over 10 bases. TRBV23-1 is reported as an ORF; its role is uncertain. The CDR3 is 14 amino acids. Trimming removed 6 bases from V and 5 bases from J; junction bases left unmatched: 6. The DNA of the CDR3 is TGCGCCAGCAGGACAGGGGGCAAAGGAACTGAAGCTTTCTTT. It codes for CASRTGGKGTEAFF.

CDR3 sequence: CASSQLAGVAKNIQYF. CDR3 DNA: TGTGCCAGCAGCCAACTAGCGGGAGTAGCCAAAAACATTCAGTACTTC. The chain joins TRBV28 to TRBJ2-4, with TRBD2 identical over 11 bases. CDR1 is MDHEN and CDR2 is SYDVKM in the germline V gene. This CDR3 region has 16 residues. The trim removed 6 bases at V and 0 bases at J, leaving 4 bases unmatched.

The chain joins TRBV27 to TRBJ2-1; D is possibly TRBD2 (6 bases). CDR1 and CDR2 from the germline V gene are MNHEY and SMNVEV (reference sequence). V was trimmed by 3 bases and J by 7 bases, leaving 13 bases between them. This CDR3 comprises 14 residues. The CDR3 region is CASSFPGDRNEQFF. The CDR3 coding sequence is TGTGCCAGCAGTTTCCCGGGAGACAGAAATGAGCAGTTCTTC.

The chain recombines TRBV5-1 with TRBJ1-6; D not certain. The germline V and J ends were trimmed by 2 bases and 8 bases, with 17 bases remaining between them. The CDR3 runs to 16 residues. Germline CDR1 is SGHRS and CDR2 is YFSETQ. DNA for the CDR3: TGCGCCAGCAGCTTATTCTGGAGTCCGGCGGATTCACCCCTCCACTTT. Its translation: CASSLFWSPADSPLHF.

The V and J genes are TRBV18 and TRBJ2-7, with 8 positions matching TRBD1. CDR3 length: 14 residues. Trimming removed 0 bases from V and 8 bases from J; junction bases left unmatched: 6. Germline V gene sequence: CDR1 KGHSH, CDR2 LQKENI. CDR3 sequence reads: CASSPPGTGGKQYF. The CDR3 DNA reads as TGTGCCAGCTCACCACCGGGGACAGGCGGCAAGCAGTACTTC.

As regards this clone: The junction shows a germline mismatch at one end, possibly a read error. This rearrangement joins TRBV7-7 to TRBJ2-2, with TRBD1 matching 9 bases. Germline-derived CDR1 and CDR2 are SSHAT and FNYEAQ (reference sequence). The CDR3 spans 15 residues. CDR3 sequence (DNA): TGTGCTAGCAGCTTAGGGACAGGGCAAGGCGGGGAGCTGTTTTTT. The encoded protein is CASSLGTGQGGELFF.

This clone was found once. The chain employs TRBV11-2 and TRBJ2-7; D may be TRBD1 (6 bases). Germline lookup yields CDR1 SGHAT and CDR2 FQNNGV. Trimming took 4 bases from V and 6 from J, leaving 16 bases between them. CDR3 length: 14 residues. CDR3 amino acids: CASSSTYRVSEQYF. The CDR3 nucleotides are TGTGCCAGCAGCTCAACCTACAGGGTTTCCGAGCAGTACTTC.

The chain couples TRBV5-1 to TRBJ1-1; D call uncertain. V gave up 0 bases and J gave up 1 base, with 7 bases separating them. Germline CDR1 SGHRS, CDR2 YFSETQ. This CDR3 comprises 14 residues. CDR3 bases: TGCGCCAGCAGCTTGGCCCTAACGAACACTGAAGCTTTCTTT. Residues: CASSLALTNTEAFF.

The V and J genes are TRBV7-9 and TRBJ2-7, with 12 bases aligning to TRBD2. Germline V gives CDR1 SEHNR, CDR2 FQNEAQ (reference sequence). V lost 6 bases and J lost 6; bases outside the gene matches: 6. The CDR3 is 14 residues long. CDR3 sequence reads: CASSPMGLAGEQYF. CDR3 sequence (DNA): TGTGCCAGCAGTCCTATGGGACTAGCGGGCGAGCAGTACTTC.

This chain links TRBV6-5 with TRBJ1-2; TRBD1 might be the D (5 bases). V was trimmed by 8 bases and J by 1 base, leaving 8 bases between them. In germline, CDR1 is MNHEY, CDR2 SVGAGI. The CDR3 covers 12 residues. The CDR3 spells CASGAVNYGYTF. The DNA of the CDR3 is TGTGCCAGCGGGGCAGTTAACTATGGCTACACCTTC.

The rearrangement links TRBV19 to TRBJ2-1, with 12 bases matching TRBD2. The CDR3 sequence is 16 residues long. CDR1 is LNHDA and CDR2 is SQIVND in the germline V gene (reference sequence). Trimming removed 6 bases from V and 8 bases from J; junction bases left unmatched: 11. The CDR3 here is CASSDLTSGRSDEQFF. CDR3 coding DNA: TGTGCCAGTAGCGACCTGACTAGCGGGAGAAGCGATGAGCAGTTCTTC.

The V call is TRBV7-2, the J call TRBJ2-3, with 9 bases identical to TRBD2. V was pared by 2 bases and J by 4 bases, with 4 bases of the junction left unmatched. This CDR3 is built from 15 residues. Germline V lookup: CDR1 SGHTA, CDR2 FQGNSA. This chain's CDR3 is CASSLSAGGADTQYF. DNA of the CDR3: TGTGCCAGCAGCTTATCGGCGGGAGGGGCAGATACGCAGTATTTT.

There are a few counts of this clone. V usage is TRBV19 and J usage is TRBJ1-1, with D maybe TRBD1 (5 bases). Germline CDR1 is LNHDA and CDR2 is SQIVND (reference sequence). This CDR3 contains 13 residues. Deletions cut 7 bases from V and 1 base from J, with 10 bases between. The CDR3 sequence is CASNPTGNTEAFF. CDR3 in DNA: TGTGCCAGTAATCCCACAGGGAACACTGAAGCTTTCTTT.

The chain links TRBV5-1 to TRBJ2-2, with a tentative D call TRBD2 (7 bases). V was cut by 4 bases and J by 5 bases, with 12 bases left in between. Germline-derived CDR1 and CDR2 are SGHRS and YFSETQ. The CDR3 extends over 14 amino acids. The CDR3 DNA sequence: TGCGCCAGCAGCCCCGGGGGGCGGACCGGGGAGCTGTTTTTT. Amino acids: CASSPGGRTGELFF. Supplemented by reference TRBV5-1 and TRBJ2-2, the full variable domain reads KAGVTQTPRYLIKTRGQQVTLSCSPISGHRSVSWYQQTPGQGLQFLFEYFSETQRNKGNFPGRFSGRQFSNSRSEMNVSTLELGDSALYLCASSPGGRTGELFFGEGSRLTVL.

This chain connects TRBV18 to TRBJ1-1, with TRBD1 matching over 8 bases. The CDR3 length is 17 residues. CDR1 and CDR2 from the germline V gene are KGHSH and LQKENI. Germline trimming cut 3 bases from V and 1 base from J; bases unmatched to any gene: 10. The CDR3 coding sequence is TGTGCCAGCTCACCTTCAGGGTCACAGGGGGAGAACACTGAAGCTTTCTTT. Translating it yields CASSPSGSQGENTEAFF.

The chain uses TRBV7-2 and TRBJ2-7, with 11 nucleotides matching TRBD2. V lost 3 bases and J lost 1; bases outside the gene matches: 2. The CDR3 consists of 15 residues. The germline gives CDR1 SGHTA, CDR2 FQGNSA. CDR3 protein: CASSFASGGSYEQYF. The CDR3 DNA reads TGTGCCAGCAGCTTCGCTAGCGGGGGGTCCTACGAGCAGTACTTC.

This clone was recorded once. This chain links TRBV5-4 with TRBJ2-4; the match to TRBD1 covers 8 bases. After removal of 5 bases from V and 5 bases from J, the junction contained 6 bases not matched to a gene. The CDR3 loop spans 14 amino acids. Germline V gene sequence: CDR1 SGHNT, CDR2 YYREEE (reference sequence). In nucleotides, the CDR3 is TGTGCCAGCAGAAGGGGACAGGCCGAAAACATTCAGTACTTC. It encodes CASRRGQAENIQYF.

The chain is built from TRBV6-5 and TRBJ1-3, with D perhaps matching TRBD1 (6 bases). Germline V lookup: CDR1 MNHEY, CDR2 SVGAGI. The V and J ends lost 2 bases and 0 bases respectively, with 8 bases between them. The length of the CDR3 is 15 residues. For the CDR3, the DNA is TGTGCCAGCAGTTACGACAGGAACTCTGGAAACACCATATATTTT. Translation: CASSYDRNSGNTIYF.

J is TRBJ2-7 and V is TRBV28; a weak D match, TRBD1 (6 bases). Trimming removed 3 bases from V and 2 bases from J, with 14 bases in between. There are 15 residues in the CDR3. CDR1 is MDHEN and CDR2 is SYDVKM in the germline V gene. This CDR3 reads CASSFGQGIPYEQYF. CDR3 coding DNA: TGTGCCAGCAGTTTCGGGCAGGGGATCCCCTACGAGCAGTACTTC.

The gene calls are TRBV28 and TRBJ2-1; 7 nucleotides align to TRBD1. The CDR3 covers 16 residues. The germline gives CDR1 MDHEN, CDR2 SYDVKM. V was clipped by 6 bases and J by 0 bases; unmatched bases: 8. The CDR3 protein is CASSPQGVSSYNEQFF. DNA of the CDR3: TGTGCCAGCAGCCCCCAGGGGGTGAGCTCCTACAATGAGCAGTTCTTC.

This sequence joins TRBV7-8 and TRBJ2-7; TRBD2 matches 10 bases. Per the germline V gene, CDR1 is SGHVS and CDR2 is FQNEAQ. The CDR3 is 15 amino acids. Trimming at V came to 1 base and at J to 5 bases, leaving 5 bases not matched to a gene. CDR3 sequence: CASSLGAGGLHEQYF. The CDR3 region has the DNA TGTGCCAGCAGCTTAGGAGCGGGAGGGCTCCACGAGCAGTACTTC.

The V gene is TRBV15, the J gene TRBJ2-1; 10 nucleotides match TRBD1. Per the germline V gene, CDR1 is LNHNV and CDR2 is YYDKDF (reference sequence). This CDR3 comprises 13 residues. Trimming took 9 bases from V and 5 from J; bases not matched to a gene: 4. DNA for the CDR3: TGTGCCACAGGGACAGGGGAACACAATGAGCAGTTCTTC. The encoded protein is CATGTGEHNEQFF.

The chain has TRBV28 and TRBJ1-1, with 7 bases lining up with TRBD1. This CDR3 is built from 14 residues. In germline, CDR1 is MDHEN, CDR2 SYDVKM. Trimming took 6 bases from V and 4 from J; bases not matched to a gene: 8. CDR3 residues: CASSPGTVGTEAFF. The CDR3 DNA reads TGTGCCAGCAGCCCGGGGACAGTGGGCACTGAAGCTTTCTTT.

CDR3 nucleotide sequence: TGTGCCAGCTCACCCGCAGGGGGCTTCTACAATGAGCAGTTCTTC. This gives the protein CASSPAGGFYNEQFF. The V call is TRBV18, the J call TRBJ2-1; the match to TRBD1 covers 8 bases. The CDR3 is 15 residues long. The V segment lost 3 bases and the J segment 3 bases; nucleotides outside the gene matches: 4. The germline gives CDR1 KGHSH, CDR2 LQKENI.